The rows below give T cell receptor beta chains drawn from one sample of a study of shared clonotypes between healthy human individuals. The method was immunoSEQ multiplex PCR; TCRdb's version includes in-frame clones alone and lacks a portion of them. The sample includes approximately 2.5 million clones, approximately 93% of them seen just once. The sample comprised naive CD4+ T cells from PBMCs. The receptors derive from a man between 18 and 29 years old in good health. Some clones in this sample may be carry-over from other donors' samples. The CDR3 runs from the conserved cysteine through the conserved F or W. D genes are given only for firm matches. Not every row has a clone size; where given, it reads once, few, many or a size class.

D,J,V,size,DNA,CDR3
TRBD2,TRBJ2-1,TRBV9,.,TGTGCCAGCAGCGTATCGACTAGCGGGTACAATGAGCAGTTCTTC,CASSVSTSGYNEQFF
.,TRBJ2-4,TRBV23-1,.,TGCGCCAGCAGTCAATCGGGCGGGACAGCCTCAAAGAACATTCAGTACTTC,CASSQSGGTASKNIQYF
.,TRBJ1-6,TRBV28,.,TGTGCCAGCAGTTTACAGGGGAGGACACCCCTCCACTTT,CASSLQGRTPLHF
.,TRBJ1-1,TRBV29-1,.,TGCAGCGTGGGGAAATTTTTAGAGGAAGCTTTCTTT,CSVGKFLEEAFF
.,TRBJ2-5,TRBV18,.,TGTGCCAGCTCACCACCGGGGTGGGAGACCCAGTACTTC,CASSPPGWETQYF
.,TRBJ1-2,TRBV27,.,TGTGCCAGCAGTTCCGCCGGCGCGGGCTATGGCTACACCTTC,CASSSAGAGYGYTF
.,TRBJ2-3,TRBV11-2,.,TGTGCCAGCAGCCCCCGGACAGCTAGCACAGATACGCAGTATTTT,CASSPRTASTDTQYF
.,TRBJ1-2,TRBV25-1,.,TGTGCCAGCAAGAGGTCGGGACAAGCAGATGGCTACACCTTC,CASKRSGQADGYTF
TRBD1,TRBJ1-3,TRBV19,.,TGTGCCAGTAGTCTGCTGACAGGGCCATCTGGAAACACCATATATTTT,CASSLLTGPSGNTIYF
.,TRBJ1-4,TRBV6-1,.,TGTGCCAGCAGTGGGGGTTTTGCAACTAATGAAAAACTGTTTTTT,CASSGGFATNEKLFF
TRBD1,TRBJ1-4,TRBV5-8,.,TGTGCCAGCAGCTTGGGGGTGTCAGGGGGCAGGAATGAAAAACTGTTTTTT,CASSLGVSGGRNEKLFF
.,TRBJ2-5,TRBV6-8,.,TGTGCCAGCAGTTATCCTCGGGGGTGGGAGACCCAGTACTTC,CASSYPRGWETQYF
.,TRBJ1-5,TRBV6-1,.,TGTGCCAGCAGTGAAGGGGTGGTTGGCAATCAGCCCCAGCATTTT,CASSEGVVGNQPQHF
TRBD2,TRBJ2-7,TRBV4-1,.,TGCGCCAGCAGCCAACACTGGGGACTAGGGGGCTCCTACGAGCAGTACTTC,CASSQHWGLGGSYEQYF
.,TRBJ2-3,TRBV5-4,.,TGTGCCAGCAGCCCATATCGGGGGGCGCGAGATACGCAGTATTTT,CASSPYRGARDTQYF
TRBD1,TRBJ1-3,TRBV7-6,once,TGTGCCAGCAGCTTGACAGGGGGCTTTGGAAACACCATATATTTT,CASSLTGGFGNTIYF
.,TRBJ1-5,TRBV28,.,TGTGCCAGCAGTCCAGCGGGTGGGCAGCCCCAGCATTTT,CASSPAGGQPQHF
.,TRBJ1-1,TRBV6-6,.,TGTGCCAGCAGTTACCCGGGGGGGTCTGGCCCTGAAGCTTTCTTT,CASSYPGGSGPEAFF
.,TRBJ1-5,TRBV7-9,few,TGTGCCAGCAGCCCTCTTCTTCAGCCCCAGCATTTT,CASSPLLQPQHF
.,TRBJ2-3,TRBV6-1,.,TGTGCCAGCAGTGGAGCCGGGACTTCCACAGATACGCAGTATTTT,CASSGAGTSTDTQYF
.,TRBJ1-2,TRBV29-1,.,TGCAGCGTATGGGGAAGGGCTGTCAACTATGGCTACACCTTC,CSVWGRAVNYGYTF
TRBD1,TRBJ1-1,TRBV6-5,.,TGTGCCAGCATATCAGGGGGCTTTGAAGCTTTCTTT,CASISGGFEAFF
TRBD2,TRBJ2-7,TRBV15,.,TGTGCCACCAGCAGAGCCCTCCTAGCGGAAGGCTCCTACGAGCAGTACTTC,CATSRALLAEGSYEQYF
.,TRBJ2-3,TRBV1,once,TGCACCAGCAGCCTGGGGGTCAGTAGGACAGATACGCAGTATTTT,CTSSLGVSRTDTQYF
.,TRBJ2-3,TRBV6-6,.,TGTGCCAGCAGGAAGCCGGGGTTAACGGCAGATACGCAGTATTTT,CASRKPGLTADTQYF
TRBD1,TRBJ2-7,TRBV9,.,TGTGCCAGCAGCGTAGCGGGGACAGGGTTTAGAGAGCAGTACTTC,CASSVAGTGFREQYF
TRBD1,TRBJ1-5,TRBV10-3,.,TGTGCCATCCGGGGACAGCACAATCAGCCCCAGCATTTT,CAIRGQHNQPQHF
.,TRBJ1-4,TRBV15,.,TGTGCCACCAGCAGAGCCTCAGGGGAACTGTTTTTT,CATSRASGELFF